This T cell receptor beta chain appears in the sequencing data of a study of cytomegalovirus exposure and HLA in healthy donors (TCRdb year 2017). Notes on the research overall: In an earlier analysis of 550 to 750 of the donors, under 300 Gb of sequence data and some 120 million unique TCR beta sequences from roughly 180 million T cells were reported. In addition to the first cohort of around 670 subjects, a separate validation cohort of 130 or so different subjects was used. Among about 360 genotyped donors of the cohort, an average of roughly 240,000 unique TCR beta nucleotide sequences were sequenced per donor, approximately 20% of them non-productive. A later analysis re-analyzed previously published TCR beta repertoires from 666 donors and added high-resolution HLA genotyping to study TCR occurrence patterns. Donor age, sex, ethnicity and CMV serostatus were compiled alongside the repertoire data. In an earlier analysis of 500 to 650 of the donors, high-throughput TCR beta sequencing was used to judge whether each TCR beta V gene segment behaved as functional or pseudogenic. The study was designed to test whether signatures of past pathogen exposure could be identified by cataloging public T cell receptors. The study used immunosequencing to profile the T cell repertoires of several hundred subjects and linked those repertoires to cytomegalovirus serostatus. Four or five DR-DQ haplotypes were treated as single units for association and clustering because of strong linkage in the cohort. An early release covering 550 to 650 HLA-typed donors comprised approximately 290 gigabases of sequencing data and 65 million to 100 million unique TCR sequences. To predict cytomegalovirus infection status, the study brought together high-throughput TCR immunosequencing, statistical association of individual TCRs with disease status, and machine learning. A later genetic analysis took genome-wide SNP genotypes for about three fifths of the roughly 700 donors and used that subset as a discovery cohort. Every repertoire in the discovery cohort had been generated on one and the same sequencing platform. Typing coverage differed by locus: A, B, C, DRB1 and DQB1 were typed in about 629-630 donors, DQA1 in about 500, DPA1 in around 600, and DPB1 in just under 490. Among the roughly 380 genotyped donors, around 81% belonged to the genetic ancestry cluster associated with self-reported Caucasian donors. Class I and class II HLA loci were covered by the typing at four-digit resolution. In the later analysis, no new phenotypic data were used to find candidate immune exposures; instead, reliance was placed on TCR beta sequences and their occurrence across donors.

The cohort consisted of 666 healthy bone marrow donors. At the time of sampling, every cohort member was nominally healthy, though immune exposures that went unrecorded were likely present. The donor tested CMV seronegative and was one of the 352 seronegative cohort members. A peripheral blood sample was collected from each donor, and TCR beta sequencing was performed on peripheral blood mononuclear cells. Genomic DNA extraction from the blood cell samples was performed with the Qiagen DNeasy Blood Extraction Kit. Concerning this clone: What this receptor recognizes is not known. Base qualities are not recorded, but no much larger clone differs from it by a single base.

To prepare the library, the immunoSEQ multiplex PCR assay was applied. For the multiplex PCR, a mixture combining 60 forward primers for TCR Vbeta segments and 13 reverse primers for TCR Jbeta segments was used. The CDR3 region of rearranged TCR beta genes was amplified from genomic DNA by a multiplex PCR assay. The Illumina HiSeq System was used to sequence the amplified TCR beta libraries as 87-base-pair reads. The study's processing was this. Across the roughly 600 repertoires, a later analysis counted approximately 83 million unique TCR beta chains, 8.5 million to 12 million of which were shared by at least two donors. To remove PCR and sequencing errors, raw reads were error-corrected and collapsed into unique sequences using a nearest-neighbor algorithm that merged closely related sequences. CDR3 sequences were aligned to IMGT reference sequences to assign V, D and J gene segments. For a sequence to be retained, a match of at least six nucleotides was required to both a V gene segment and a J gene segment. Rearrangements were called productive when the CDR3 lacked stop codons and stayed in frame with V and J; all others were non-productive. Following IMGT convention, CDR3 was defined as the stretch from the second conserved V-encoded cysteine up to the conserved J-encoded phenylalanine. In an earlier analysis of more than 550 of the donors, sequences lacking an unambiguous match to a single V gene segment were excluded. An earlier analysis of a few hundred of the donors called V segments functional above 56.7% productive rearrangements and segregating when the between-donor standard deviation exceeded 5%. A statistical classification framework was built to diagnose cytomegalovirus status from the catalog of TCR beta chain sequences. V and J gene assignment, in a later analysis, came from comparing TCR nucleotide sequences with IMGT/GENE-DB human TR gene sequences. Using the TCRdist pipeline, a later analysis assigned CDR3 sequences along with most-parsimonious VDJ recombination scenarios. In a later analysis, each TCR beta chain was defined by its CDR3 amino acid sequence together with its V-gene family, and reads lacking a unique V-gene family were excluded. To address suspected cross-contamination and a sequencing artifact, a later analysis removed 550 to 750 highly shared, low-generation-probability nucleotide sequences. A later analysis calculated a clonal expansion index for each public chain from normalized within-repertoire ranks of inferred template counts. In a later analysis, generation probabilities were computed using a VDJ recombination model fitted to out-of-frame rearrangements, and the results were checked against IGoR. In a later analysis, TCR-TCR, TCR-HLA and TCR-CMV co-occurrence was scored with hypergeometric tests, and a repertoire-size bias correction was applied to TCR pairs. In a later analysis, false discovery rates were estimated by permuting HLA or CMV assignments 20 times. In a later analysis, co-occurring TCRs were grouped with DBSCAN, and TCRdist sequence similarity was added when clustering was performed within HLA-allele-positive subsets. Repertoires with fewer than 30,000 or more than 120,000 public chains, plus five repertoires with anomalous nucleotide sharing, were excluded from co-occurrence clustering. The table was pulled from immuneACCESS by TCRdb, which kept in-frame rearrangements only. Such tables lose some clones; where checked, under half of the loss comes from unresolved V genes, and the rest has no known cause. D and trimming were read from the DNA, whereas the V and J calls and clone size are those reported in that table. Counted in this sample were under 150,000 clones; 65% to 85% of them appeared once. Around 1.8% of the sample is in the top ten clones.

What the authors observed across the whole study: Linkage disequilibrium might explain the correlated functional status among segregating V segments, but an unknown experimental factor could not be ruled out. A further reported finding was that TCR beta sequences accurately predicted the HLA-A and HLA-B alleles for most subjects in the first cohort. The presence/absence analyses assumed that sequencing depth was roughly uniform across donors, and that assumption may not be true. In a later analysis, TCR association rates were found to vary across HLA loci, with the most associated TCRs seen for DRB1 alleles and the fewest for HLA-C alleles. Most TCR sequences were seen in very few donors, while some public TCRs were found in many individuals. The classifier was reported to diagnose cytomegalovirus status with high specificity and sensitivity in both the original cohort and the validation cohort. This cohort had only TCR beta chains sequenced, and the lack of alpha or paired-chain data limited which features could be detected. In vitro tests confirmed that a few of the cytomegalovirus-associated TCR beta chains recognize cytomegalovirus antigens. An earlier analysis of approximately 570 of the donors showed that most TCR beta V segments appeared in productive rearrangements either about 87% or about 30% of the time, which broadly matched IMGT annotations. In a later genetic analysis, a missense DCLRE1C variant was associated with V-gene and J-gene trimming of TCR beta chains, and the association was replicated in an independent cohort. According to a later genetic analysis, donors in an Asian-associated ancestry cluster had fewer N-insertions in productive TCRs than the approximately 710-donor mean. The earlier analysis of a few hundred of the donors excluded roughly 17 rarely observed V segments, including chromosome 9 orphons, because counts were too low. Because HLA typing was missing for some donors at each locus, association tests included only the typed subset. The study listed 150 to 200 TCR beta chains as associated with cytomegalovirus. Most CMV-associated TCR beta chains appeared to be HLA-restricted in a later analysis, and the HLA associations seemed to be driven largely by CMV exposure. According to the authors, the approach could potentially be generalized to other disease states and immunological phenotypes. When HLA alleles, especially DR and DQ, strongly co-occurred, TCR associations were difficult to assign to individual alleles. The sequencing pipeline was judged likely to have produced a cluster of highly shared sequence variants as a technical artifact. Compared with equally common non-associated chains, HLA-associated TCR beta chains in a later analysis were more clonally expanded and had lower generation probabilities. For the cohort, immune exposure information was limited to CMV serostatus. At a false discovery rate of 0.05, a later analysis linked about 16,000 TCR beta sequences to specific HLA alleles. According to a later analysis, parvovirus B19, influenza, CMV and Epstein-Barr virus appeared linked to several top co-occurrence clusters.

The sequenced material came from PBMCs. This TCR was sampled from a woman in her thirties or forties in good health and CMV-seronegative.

The CDR3 loop reads CASRSGQATDTQYF. The DNA sequence follows: TGCGCCAGCAGGTCGGGACAGGCCACAGATACGCAGTATTTT. The sequence joins TRBV5-1 to TRBJ2-3; 8 of the junction bases match TRBD1. The germline V gene encodes CDR1 SGHRS and CDR2 YFSETQ. The germline V and J ends show losses of 5 bases and 2 bases respectively, and no gene match explains 4 bases of the junction. The CDR3, from cysteine to phenylalanine, totals 14 residues. CDR3 DNA is the only sequence kept; it has 42 bases, read in frame from the first base.